These 28 T cell receptor beta chains came from one sample sequenced in a study of blood T cell repertoires in COVID-19. Sequencing was performed with immunoSEQ multiplex PCR; in TCRdb, only in-frame clones are kept and a portion is missing. This table holds 95,000 to 150,000 clones, roughly 84% found once. Input material: PBMCs or T cells enriched from blood (not recorded which). All receptors derive from a young woman who had recovered from COVID-19.

The rearrangement uses TRBV19 and TRBJ2-2, with D uncertain. V shed 3 bases and J shed 1 base, with 6 bases lying between them. Germline V lookup: CDR1 LNHDA, CDR2 SQIVND (reference sequence). This CDR3 is 14 amino acids long. CDR3 amino acids: CASSISGNTGELFF. The CDR3 DNA follows: TGTGCCAGTAGTATTTCAGGGAACACCGGGGAGCTGTTTTTT.

The J gene is TRBJ2-4, the V gene TRBV3-1 (or the pseudogene TRBV3-2); the D is unclear. V was trimmed by 1 base and J by 0 bases, leaving 13 bases between them. The CDR3 covers 17 residues. From germline, CDR1 is LGHDT and CDR2 YNNKEL (reference sequence). The CDR3: CASSQVATRLAKNIQYF. The CDR3 nucleotides read TGTGCCAGCAGCCAAGTTGCAACGAGACTAGCCAAAAACATTCAGTACTTC.

The V gene is TRBV10-3, the J gene TRBJ2-7; 9 bases line up with TRBD2. With 10 bases clipped from V and 7 bases from J, the junction kept 20 bases outside the gene matches. Germline-derived CDR1 and CDR2 are ENHRY and SYGVKD. The CDR3 is made up of 16 amino acids. CDR3 amino acids: CATRGASGASRGEQYF. CDR3 nucleotide sequence: TGTGCCACCCGTGGGGCTAGCGGGGCTAGTCGGGGAGAGCAGTACTTC.

This clone has a handful of counts. The chain has TRBV6-5 and TRBJ2-7; no definite D call. From germline, CDR1 is MNHEY and CDR2 SVGAGI. The CDR3 covers 13 residues. Trimming stripped 8 bases from V and 2 bases from J, with 13 bases between. This chain's CDR3 is CASAAAGPYEQYF. CDR3 sequence (DNA): TGTGCCAGCGCTGCGGCCGGCCCCTACGAGCAGTACTTC.

The genes are TRBV13 and TRBJ1-1, with 9 bases identical to TRBD1. The junction had 9 bases not matched to a gene; V was cut back by 1 base and J by 3 bases. The germline CDR1 and CDR2 sequences are PRHDT and FYEKMQ (reference sequence). The CDR3 sequence is 17 residues long. The DNA of the CDR3 is TGTGCCAGCAGCTTAGATCCGGACAGGGGTTGGGACACTGAAGCTTTCTTT. It is translated as CASSLDPDRGWDTEAFF.

The chain uses TRBV2 and TRBJ1-2, with 7 bases matching TRBD1. The CDR3 sequence is 15 residues long. CDR1 is SNHLY and CDR2 is FYNNEI in the germline V gene. V gave up 0 bases and J gave up 1 base; unmatched junction bases: 2. In nucleotides, the CDR3 is TGTGCCAGCAGTGAAGCGGGACAGCGTAACTATGGCTACACCTTC. The encoded protein is CASSEAGQRNYGYTF.

The CDR3 nucleotides are TGCGCCAGCAGAGCCGGGGACAGGGGAAGCAATCAGCCCCAGCATTTT. It yields the protein CASRAGDRGSNQPQHF. This rearrangement joins TRBV10-2 to TRBJ1-5, with 10 bases matching TRBD1. V was clipped by 6 bases and J by 1 base; unmatched bases: 6. Per the germline V gene, CDR1 is WSHSY and CDR2 is SAAADI. The CDR3 contains 16 residues.

This clone turned up a few times. The rearrangement uses TRBV11-2 and TRBJ2-7; 9 bases map to TRBD2. The CDR3 covers 15 residues. CDR1 and CDR2 from the germline V gene are SGHAT and FQNNGV. Germline trimming cut 0 bases from V and 7 bases from J; bases unmatched to any gene: 7. The CDR3 coding sequence is TGTGCCAGCAGCTTAGAGCCTAGCGGGGTGCGGGAGCAGTACTTC. This sequence encodes CASSLEPSGVREQYF.

The J gene is TRBJ2-7, the V gene TRBV18; the D gene is possibly TRBD1 (6 bases). V was shortened by 5 bases and J by 4 bases, with 15 bases between the two germline ends. The CDR3 totals 14 residues. Germline CDR1 is KGHSH and CDR2 is LQKENI. CDR3 nucleotides: TGTGCCAGCTCATCACAGGGTAAGGGGTACGAGCAGTACTTC. Translated: CASSSQGKGYEQYF.

DNA for the CDR3: TGTGCCAGCAGTTCCTGGGACTGGGGCTCCTACGAGCAGTACTTC. Translated: CASSSWDWGSYEQYF. V is TRBV28 and J is TRBJ2-7; weak D call: TRBD2 (6 bases). Looked up from germline, CDR1 is MDHEN and CDR2 is SYDVKM. The V and J ends lost 4 bases and 0 bases respectively, with 13 bases between them. CDR3 length: 15 amino acids.

This chain uses TRBV5-1 with TRBJ2-7, with D tentatively TRBD2 (5 bases). The CDR3 extends over 13 amino acids. The germline CDR1 and CDR2 sequences are SGHRS and YFSETQ. V dropped 1 base and J dropped 7 bases, with 12 bases sitting between them. CDR3 bases: TGCGCCAGCAGCTTGCGTACGGGAAGGGAGCAGTACTTC. This gives the protein CASSLRTGREQYF.

The V gene is TRBV27, the J gene TRBJ2-7, with 9 bases fitting TRBD2. Germline CDR1 and CDR2: MNHEY and SMNVEV (reference sequence). This CDR3 has 16 residues. V shed 2 bases, J shed 0 bases, and the junction held 5 bases outside the gene matches. This CDR3 reads CASSLPPSGNSYEQYF. The CDR3 DNA follows: TGTGCCAGCAGTTTACCCCCTAGCGGGAACTCCTACGAGCAGTACTTC.

The J gene is TRBJ2-7, the V gene TRBV7-2; weak D call: TRBD2 (6 bases). Trimming cost V 4 bases and J 7 bases, with 17 bases left between them. Germline loops: CDR1 SGHTA, CDR2 FQGNSA. This CDR3 is 14 amino acids long. The CDR3, as DNA: TGTGCCAGCAGCTCTAGTGGGGGGACGGGGGAGCAGTACTTC. Residues: CASSSSGGTGEQYF.

The rearrangement links TRBV6-5 to TRBJ2-1; D might be TRBD2 (6 bases). The CDR3 runs 16 residues. V was cut by 4 bases and J by 8 bases, with 21 bases left in between. Germline V gene lookup returns CDR1 MNHEY and CDR2 SVGAGI. The CDR3 spells CASSSYRDSGTHEQFF. CDR3 nucleotide sequence: TGTGCCAGCAGTTCCTACCGGGACTCAGGTACGCATGAGCAGTTCTTC.

J is TRBJ2-7 and V is TRBV3-1 (or the pseudogene TRBV3-2); D unclear. Trimming left V 3 bases short and J 2 bases short, with 8 bases between. The germline CDR1 and CDR2 sequences are LGHDT and YNNKEL (reference sequence). CDR3 length: 13 residues. CDR3 bases: TGTGCCAGCAGCCAGGTGACACCCTACGAGCAGTACTTC. Its translation: CASSQVTPYEQYF.

J is TRBJ2-1 and V is TRBV19; tentatively, D is TRBD2 (6 bases). CDR3 length equals 15 residues. Trimming left V 5 bases short and J 7 bases short, with 18 bases between. The germline gives CDR1 LNHDA, CDR2 SQIVND (reference sequence). The CDR3 nucleotides read TGTGCCAGTAGTCCCCTAGCGTCTCCGTTTAATGAGCAGTTCTTC. This codes for CASSPLASPFNEQFF.

The chain carries TRBV6-2 or TRBV6-3 and TRBJ2-3; D gene uncertain. The CDR3 has 14 residues. Germline-derived CDR1 and CDR2 are MNHEY and SVGEGT. Trimming left V 0 bases short and J 0 bases short, with 4 bases between. CDR3: CASSYSTSTDTQYF. The CDR3 DNA follows: TGTGCCAGCAGTTACTCGACTAGCACAGATACGCAGTATTTT.

The J gene is TRBJ1-2, the V gene TRBV15; possible D gene TRBD1, 5 bases. This CDR3 contains 17 residues. CDR1 LNHNV and CDR2 YYDKDF come from the germline V gene (reference sequence). V shed 0 bases and J shed 0 bases, with 14 bases lying between them. The CDR3 protein is CATSRDRFRASNYGYTF. CDR3 sequence (DNA): TGTGCCACCAGCAGAGATCGATTCAGGGCATCTAACTATGGCTACACCTTC.

This chain links TRBV7-9 with TRBJ2-7; tentative D call: TRBD1 (5 bases). V lost 4 bases to trimming and J lost 2 bases, with 12 bases between them. In germline, CDR1 is SEHNR, CDR2 FQNEAQ (reference sequence). The CDR3 runs to 14 residues. For the CDR3, the DNA is TGTGCCAGCAGCTCCTCAGGGTTTACCTACGAGCAGTACTTC. Its protein product is CASSSSGFTYEQYF.

The rearrangement links TRBV6-5 to TRBJ1-1; tentative D call: TRBD1 (5 bases). The V end was cut by 1 base, the J end by 2 bases, with 11 bases between. Germline V gene data show CDR1 as MNHEY and CDR2 as SVGAGI. The length of the CDR3 is 15 residues. For the CDR3, the DNA is TGTGCCAGCAGTTACTGGGGGGAGGGAAACACTGAAGCTTTCTTT. Protein product: CASSYWGEGNTEAFF.

The CDR3 here is CASSPGRSSGSEQYF. In DNA form, the CDR3 reads TGTGCCAGCAGCCCAGGGCGCTCTAGCGGTAGCGAGCAGTACTTC. This chain links TRBV7-2 with TRBJ2-7; 7 bases align to TRBD2. The germline V gene has CDR1 SGHTA and CDR2 FQGNSA. This CDR3 has 15 amino acids. V trimming: 5 bases; J trimming: 6 bases; junction bases outside the gene matches: 13.

The chain combines TRBV19 with TRBJ2-3; a possible D gene is TRBD1 (5 bases). The CDR3 is 15 residues long. Germline V lookup: CDR1 LNHDA, CDR2 SQIVND (reference sequence). V lost 6 bases, J lost 0 bases, and 13 bases lay in between. The CDR3 bases are TGTGCCAGTAGACTCCGACAGTCAAGCACAGATACGCAGTATTTT. It codes for CASRLRQSSTDTQYF. Filled out from reference TRBV19 and TRBJ2-3, the complete variable domain reads DGGITQSPKYLFRKEGQNVTLSCEQNLNHDAMYWYRQDPGQGLRLIYYSQIVNDFQKGDIAEGYSVSREKKESFPLTVTSAQKNPTAFYLCASRLRQSSTDTQYFGPGTRLTVL.

In nucleotides, the CDR3 is TGTGCCAGCAGTTTAGTATCGGTGGATGAGCAGTTCTTC. Its translation is CASSLVSVDEQFF. This sequence joins TRBV12-3 or TRBV12-4 and TRBJ2-1; unclear D gene. The ends were cut back, 1 base at V and 8 bases at J, with 9 bases in the middle. The CDR3 loop spans 13 amino acids.

The genes are TRBV7-9 and TRBJ2-1; D unclear. V lost 6 bases to trimming and J lost 7 bases, with 13 bases between them. Germline assignment: CDR1 SEHNR and CDR2 FQNEAQ (reference sequence). The CDR3 is 13 residues long. CDR3 loop: CASRHREENEQFF. CDR3 bases: TGTGCCAGCAGGCATAGAGAGGAGAATGAGCAGTTCTTC.

The rearrangement links TRBV7-2 to TRBJ2-5, with 10 bases fitting TRBD1. The germline gives CDR1 SGHTA, CDR2 FQGNSA. The CDR3 length is 14 residues. V gave up 4 bases and J gave up 7 bases; unmatched junction bases: 6. The CDR3 region is CASSSGQGFGTQYF. The CDR3 coding sequence is TGTGCCAGCAGCTCGGGACAGGGGTTTGGGACCCAGTACTTC.

The J gene is TRBJ2-2, the V gene TRBV5-1, with 11 positions matching TRBD1. This CDR3 region has 16 residues. CDR1 and CDR2 from the germline V gene are SGHRS and YFSETQ. V gave up 4 bases and J gave up 5 bases; unmatched junction bases: 7. The CDR3 DNA reads TGCGCCAGCAGCCCGAGGACAGGGGGCCTTACCGGGGAGCTGTTTTTT. Protein product: CASSPRTGGLTGELFF.

The chain is built from TRBV27 and TRBJ2-7, with D hard to call. The length of the CDR3 is 11 residues. From germline, CDR1 is MNHEY and CDR2 SMNVEV (reference sequence). Trimming left V 4 bases short and J 4 bases short, with 5 bases between. CDR3 sequence (DNA): TGTGCCAGCAGTTCCCCGTACGAGCAGTACTTC. This codes for CASSSPYEQYF.

This chain joins TRBV9 and TRBJ2-1; TRBD2 matches at 8 bases. CDR1 is SGDLS, CDR2 YYNGEE, per germline. CDR3 length equals 15 residues. V shed 3 bases, J shed 8 bases, and the junction held 10 bases outside the gene matches. CDR3 in amino acids: CASSGSGSTGDEQFF. CDR3 nucleotide sequence: TGTGCCAGCAGCGGAAGCGGGAGTACAGGCGATGAGCAGTTCTTC. The variable domain in full, completed from reference TRBV9 and TRBJ2-1, reads DSGVTQTPKHLITATGQRVTLRCSPRSGDLSVYWYQQSLDQGLQFLIQYYNGEERAKGNILERFSAQQFPDLHSELNLSSLELGDSALYFCASSGSGSTGDEQFFGPGTRLTVL.